This T cell receptor (beta chain) was obtained from a study of T cell clonotyping in hematopoietic cell transplantation. The assay was immunoSEQ multiplex PCR, and TCRdb's table has in-frame clones only and misses some. The sample includes approximately 75,000 clones, around 94% of them seen just once. CDR3 length equals 19 residues. Deletions cut 1 base from V and 0 bases from J, with 19 bases between. Germline-derived CDR1 and CDR2 are SGHVS and FNYEAQ. This chain uses TRBV7-6 with TRBJ2-1; D is ambiguous. Material for sequencing was peripheral blood mononuclear cells. This receptor was obtained from a man aged 50 or older in good health. Some clones in this sample may be carry-over from other donors' samples. This chain's CDR3 is CASSLVRAAYNPSYNEQFF. DNA of the CDR3: TGTGCCAGCAGCTTAGTCCGGGCGGCCTACAACCCCTCCTACAATGAGCAGTTCTTC. The whole variable domain, remainder taken from reference TRBV7-6 and TRBJ2-1, is GAGVSQSPRYKVTKRGQDVALRCDPISGHVSLYWYRQALGQGPEFLTYFNYEAQQDKSGLPNDRFSAERPEGSISTLTIQRTEQRDSAMYRCASSLVRAAYNPSYNEQFFGPGTRLTVL.